The 28 T cell receptor beta chains listed next were all sequenced from one sample in a study of lymphopenia after photon versus proton radiotherapy. The protocol was immunoSEQ multiplex PCR, while the TCRdb copy is restricted to in-frame clones and leaves out a portion. The sample yields 25,000 to 30,000 clones, approximately 85% seen once. The material was peripheral blood, obtained from a patient treated with photon-based radiotherapy. Receptors originate from a man aged 50-60 years with gastric cancer.

The chain recombines TRBV7-3 with TRBJ2-1; a weak D match, TRBD1 (5 bases). V was pared by 3 bases and J by 8 bases, with 11 bases between. The germline gives CDR1 SGHTA, CDR2 FQGTGA. The CDR3 runs to 13 residues. The CDR3 DNA follows: TGTGCCAGCAGCTTTTTAACAGGCGATGAGCAGTTCTTC. Its protein is CASSFLTGDEQFF.

This clone was recorded only once. J is TRBJ2-7 and V is TRBV10-3, with TRBD1 identical over 10 bases. V trimming: 8 bases; J trimming: 3 bases; junction bases outside the gene matches: 7. The CDR3 runs to 14 residues. Germline V lookup: CDR1 ENHRY, CDR2 SYGVKD. CDR3 nucleotides: TGTGCCATCGCAAAGACAGGGGGCAACTACGAGCAGTACTTC. Translation gives CAIAKTGGNYEQYF.

V and J are TRBV6-5 and TRBJ2-3; 7 nucleotides agree with TRBD2. CDR3 size: 14 residues. The J segment lost 4 bases and the V segment lost 6 bases, leaving 7 bases of the junction unmatched. In germline, CDR1 is MNHEY, CDR2 SVGAGI. CDR3 coding DNA: TGTGCCAGCAGCTCCGACAGCGGGGCAGATACGCAGTATTTT. Protein: CASSSDSGADTQYF.

The chain links TRBV10-1 to TRBJ2-3; TRBD2 aligns across 10 bases. Germline V gives CDR1 WNHNN, CDR2 SYGVQD (reference sequence). This CDR3 region has 13 residues. The V and J ends lost 10 bases and 2 bases, in that order; junction bases with no gene match: 3. This chain's CDR3 is CATSGGLTDTQYF. The CDR3 coding sequence is TGCGCCACTAGCGGGGGACTCACAGATACGCAGTATTTT.

The V and J genes are TRBV7-6 and TRBJ2-1; D tentatively fits TRBD1 or TRBD2 (6 bases each). Trimming pared 3 bases from V and 9 bases from J, leaving 21 bases between. Germline V CDR1 and CDR2: SGHVS, FNYEAQ. The CDR3 runs 16 residues. CDR3 region: CASSFRDLGKQGEQFF. The CDR3 DNA reads TGTGCCAGCAGCTTTCGGGACTTAGGGAAACAGGGTGAGCAGTTCTTC.

This clone was counted between two and nine times. This rearrangement joins TRBV10-1 to TRBJ1-2; 10 bases agree with TRBD1. J was trimmed by 5 bases and V by 2 bases; bases with no gene match: 5. The V gene's germline CDR1 is WNHNN and CDR2 SYGVQD (reference sequence). The CDR3 sequence is 15 residues long. The CDR3 reads CASSEGTGEKYGYTF. CDR3 in DNA: TGCGCCAGCAGTGAGGGGACAGGGGAGAAGTATGGCTACACCTTC.

This chain connects TRBV2 to TRBJ1-4; D call uncertain. The germline V gene encodes CDR1 SNHLY and CDR2 FYNNEI. This CDR3 is built from 12 residues. Trimming took 3 bases from V and 13 from J, leaving 12 bases between them. CDR3 protein: CASSEGWDPLFF. The CDR3 DNA reads as TGTGCCAGCAGTGAGGGGTGGGATCCACTGTTTTTT.

V gene TRBV2 combines with J gene TRBJ2-3; D may be TRBD2 (6 bases). The CDR3 is made up of 16 amino acids. Germline values: CDR1 SNHLY, CDR2 FYNNEI. With 2 bases removed from V and 7 bases from J, the gap between germline ends came to 19 bases. Written as DNA, the CDR3 is TGTGCCAGCAGTGAATGGGTGTCTAGCGAGTTGAATACGCAGTATTTT. Protein: CASSEWVSSELNTQYF.

This chain uses TRBV10-3 with TRBJ2-3, with D possibly called TRBD1 or TRBD2 (5 bases each). The CDR3 consists of 16 residues. V dropped 2 bases and J dropped 2 bases, with 14 bases sitting between them. Germline CDR1 and CDR2: ENHRY and SYGVKD. This CDR3 reads CAISETPGDLTDTQYF. CDR3 bases: TGTGCCATCAGTGAGACCCCCGGGGACCTCACAGATACGCAGTATTTT.

The chain carries TRBV12-5 and TRBJ2-5; D gene ambiguous. Trimming removed 0 bases from V and 4 bases from J, with 6 bases in between. The length of the CDR3 is 13 residues. Germline V gene data show CDR1 as LGHNT and CDR2 as FRNRAP. CDR3: CASGLVPGETQYF. The CDR3 nucleotides are TGTGCTAGTGGTTTGGTCCCTGGAGAGACCCAGTACTTC.

This clone appeared a few times. The chain combines TRBV5-1 with TRBJ1-2; 7 bases are shared with TRBD1. Germline CDR1 is SGHRS and CDR2 is YFSETQ. V lost 2 bases, J lost 8 bases, and 6 bases stayed unmatched. The CDR3 runs 13 residues. CDR3 nucleotides: TGCGCCAGCAGCTTCGGGACAGTAGGAGGCTACACCTTC. Its translation is CASSFGTVGGYTF.

This chain connects TRBV6-1 to TRBJ1-1; the D gene is possibly TRBD1 (6 bases). Germline V gene lookup returns CDR1 MNHNS and CDR2 SASEGT. Trimming took 2 bases from V and 3 from J, leaving 10 bases between them. The CDR3 has 14 residues. CDR3 protein: CASSETGSYTEAFF. The DNA of the CDR3 is TGTGCCAGCAGTGAAACAGGGTCTTACACTGAAGCTTTCTTT.

This chain links TRBV9 with TRBJ2-3, with D possibly being TRBD2 (6 bases). Germline loops: CDR1 SGDLS, CDR2 YYNGEE. The CDR3 sequence is 14 residues long. Trimming removed 0 bases from V and 5 bases from J, with 10 bases in between. DNA for the CDR3: TGTGCCAGCAGCGTAGGCGGGCGGGAAGATACGCAGTATTTT. Translated: CASSVGGREDTQYF. Complete variable domain (other parts from reference TRBV9 and TRBJ2-3): DSGVTQTPKHLITATGQRVTLRCSPRSGDLSVYWYQQSLDQGLQFLIQYYNGEERAKGNILERFSAQQFPDLHSELNLSSLELGDSALYFCASSVGGREDTQYFGPGTRLTVL.

V usage is TRBV10-3 and J usage is TRBJ2-7, with 12 bases that match TRBD2. The germline CDR1 and CDR2 sequences are ENHRY and SYGVKD. Trimming at V came to 2 bases and at J to 1 base, leaving 6 bases not matched to a gene. The CDR3 covers 17 residues. The DNA for the CDR3 is TGTGCCATCAGTGAGGGATGGACTAGCGGGGAATCCTACGAGCAGTACGTC. Protein: CAISEGWTSGESYEQYV.

This clone was seen only once. The V call is TRBV15, the J call TRBJ1-3, with D unresolved. The CDR3 is 19 amino acids. The germline gives CDR1 LNHNV, CDR2 YYDKDF (reference sequence). V gave up 1 base and J gave up 0 bases, with 19 bases separating them. DNA of the CDR3: TGTGCCACCAGCAGAGTAAGAACAGCGGGCCAATTCTCTGGAAACACCATATATTTT. Its translation: CATSRVRTAGQFSGNTIYF.

The rearrangement joins TRBV30 to TRBJ2-7; 9 nucleotides agree with TRBD1. The V and J ends lost 2 bases and 6 bases, in that order; junction bases with no gene match: 14. The CDR3 has 16 residues. Per germline, CDR1 GTSNPN and CDR2 SVGIG (reference sequence). For the CDR3, the DNA is TGTGCCTGGAGTCGGAACTCGGGACAGGGAGAGAGCGAGCAGTACTTC. It codes for CAWSRNSGQGESEQYF.

The V call is TRBV11-2, the J call TRBJ1-2; D gene unclear. CDR3 size: 13 residues. Germline V gene lookup returns CDR1 SGHAT and CDR2 FQNNGV. The V gene lost 0 bases and the J gene lost 4 bases, with 6 bases spanning the gap. CDR3 residues: CASSLEAGYGYTF. The CDR3 DNA follows: TGTGCCAGCAGCTTAGAGGCAGGCTATGGCTACACCTTC.

Here the CDR3 DNA reads TGCGCCAGCAGTCAAGGCGGACATGTCTCTGGGGCCAACGTCCTGACTTTC. Protein product: CASSQGGHVSGANVLTF. The V gene is TRBV23-1, the J gene TRBJ2-6; D might be TRBD1 (5 bases). TRBV23-1 is treated as an ORF (open reading frame) with a function not yet certain. Trimming shortened V by 2 bases and J by 0 bases, and 11 bases separated the two germline ends. The CDR3 spans 17 residues.

The chain recombines TRBV11-2 with TRBJ2-5; D is tentatively TRBD1 or TRBD2 (5 bases each). Germline V lookup: CDR1 SGHAT, CDR2 FQNNGV. Trimming left V 1 base short and J 5 bases short, with 20 bases between. The CDR3 has 17 residues. The DNA of the CDR3 is TGTGCCAGCAGCTTAGGCTCCGGGACGCTAGGCAGGGAGACCCAGTACTTC. It translates to CASSLGSGTLGRETQYF. Based on the CDR3 plus reference TRBV11-2 and TRBJ2-5, the full variable domain is EAGVAQSPRYKIIEKRQSVAFWCNPISGHATLYWYQQILGQGPKLLIQFQNNGVVDDSQLPKDRFSAERLKGVDSTLKIQPAKLEDSAVYLCASSLGSGTLGRETQYFGPGTRLLVL.

The CDR3 here is CASSLALPTPAKNIQYF. The CDR3 bases are TGCGCCAGCAGCTTGGCCTTACCCACACCAGCCAAAAACATTCAGTACTTC. The chain has TRBV5-1 and TRBJ2-4; no clear D gene. Per the germline V gene, CDR1 is SGHRS and CDR2 is YFSETQ. CDR3 size: 17 residues. The germline V and J ends were trimmed by 0 bases and 0 bases, with 13 bases remaining between them.

This sequence joins TRBV6-6 and TRBJ2-5, with D unresolved. CDR1 and CDR2 (germline): MNHNY, SVGAGI (reference sequence). V shed 6 bases and J shed 0 bases, with 5 bases lying between them. The CDR3 has 12 amino acids. The CDR3 loop is CASRNYQETQYF. The DNA for the CDR3 is TGTGCCAGCAGGAACTACCAAGAGACCCAGTACTTC.

Written as DNA, the CDR3 is TGTGCCAGCAGTATGCAGGGCTACGAGCAGTACTTC. Translation: CASSMQGYEQYF. The J gene is TRBJ2-7, the V gene TRBV6-4, with D perhaps TRBD1 (5 bases). The CDR3 runs 12 residues. V lost 5 bases and J 3 bases, leaving 8 bases between the germline ends. Germline assignment: CDR1 MRHNA and CDR2 SNTAGT.

This chain links TRBV11-2 with TRBJ1-1, with a possible D match to TRBD1 (5 bases). The ends were cut back, 6 bases at V and 5 bases at J, with 16 bases in the middle. The CDR3 has 14 amino acids. From germline, CDR1 is SGHAT and CDR2 FQNNGV. The CDR3 reads CASRPGADGTEAFF. CDR3 nucleotides: TGTGCCAGCAGACCTGGGGCGGACGGGACTGAAGCTTTCTTT.

The rearrangement joins TRBV19 to TRBJ2-5; no firm D call. V lost 3 bases, J lost 9 bases, and 17 bases lay in between. The germline CDR1 and CDR2 sequences are LNHDA and SQIVND (reference sequence). There are 14 residues in the CDR3. CDR3 bases: TGTGCCAGTAGTATGTCCGAGCCCACTGGGGCCCAGTACTTC. Protein sequence: CASSMSEPTGAQYF.

The chain employs TRBV2 and TRBJ2-6; 7 bases map to TRBD1. V dropped 4 bases and J dropped 2; count of bases not matched to a gene: 2. This CDR3 comprises 15 residues. CDR1 SNHLY and CDR2 FYNNEI come from the germline V gene. The DNA for the CDR3 is TGTGCCAGCAGTGTTGACAGGGCTGGGGCCAACGTCCTGACTTTC. Encoded protein: CASSVDRAGANVLTF.

The rearrangement links TRBV7-2 to TRBJ1-3, with D possibly matching TRBD1 (5 bases). The germline CDR1 and CDR2 sequences are SGHTA and FQGNSA. The CDR3 extends over 13 amino acids. V gave up 3 bases and J gave up 4 bases, with 7 bases separating them. CDR3 DNA sequence: TGTGCCAGCAGCTTGTCAGGGGGAAACACCATATATTTT. It specifies CASSLSGGNTIYF.

The rearrangement joins TRBV9 to TRBJ1-2; 8 bases are shared with TRBD1. Losses at the gene ends were 4 bases for V and 9 bases for J; bases not matched to a gene: 8. CDR1 and CDR2 from the germline V gene are SGDLS and YYNGEE. The CDR3 spans 13 residues. CDR3 protein: CASSSGTGYSYTF. In DNA, the CDR3 is TGTGCCAGCAGCTCCGGGACAGGTTATAGCTACACCTTC. The entire variable domain, with the rest obtained from reference TRBV9 and TRBJ1-2, is as follows: DSGVTQTPKHLITATGQRVTLRCSPRSGDLSVYWYQQSLDQGLQFLIQYYNGEERAKGNILERFSAQQFPDLHSELNLSSLELGDSALYFCASSSGTGYSYTFGSGTRLTVV.

This chain joins TRBV5-1 and TRBJ2-1, with TRBD2 as a possible D gene (6 bases). Germline V gene sequence: CDR1 SGHRS, CDR2 YFSETQ. This CDR3 contains 17 residues. The ends were cut back, 0 bases at V and 2 bases at J, with 15 bases in the middle. The CDR3 region is CASSLAVAGHPYNEQFF. The CDR3 DNA reads TGCGCCAGCAGCTTGGCCGTTGCGGGGCACCCCTACAATGAGCAGTTCTTC.